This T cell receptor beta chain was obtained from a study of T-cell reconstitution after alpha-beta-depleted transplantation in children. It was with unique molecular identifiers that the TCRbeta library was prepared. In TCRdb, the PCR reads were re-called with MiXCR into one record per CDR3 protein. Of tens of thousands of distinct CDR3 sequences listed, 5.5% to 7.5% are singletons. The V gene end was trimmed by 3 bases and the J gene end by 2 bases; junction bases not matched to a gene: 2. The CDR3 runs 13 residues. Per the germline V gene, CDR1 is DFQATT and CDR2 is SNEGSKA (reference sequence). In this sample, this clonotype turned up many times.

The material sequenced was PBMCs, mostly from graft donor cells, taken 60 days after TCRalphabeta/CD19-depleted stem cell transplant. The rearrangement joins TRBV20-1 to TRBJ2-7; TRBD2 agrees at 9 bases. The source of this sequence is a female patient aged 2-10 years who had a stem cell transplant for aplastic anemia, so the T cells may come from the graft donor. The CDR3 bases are TGCAGTGCTAGTAAGCGGGGGGCCTACGAGCAGTACTTC. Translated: CSASKRGAYEQYF.